The 15 T cell receptor beta chains below were found in one sample sequenced in a study of T cell responses to AZD1222 COVID-19 vaccine. Measured with immunoSEQ multiplex PCR; TCRdb has only the in-frame clones, and not every one. This table has 150,000 to 200,000 clones, 70% to 90% appearing once. Sequencing used peripheral blood, obtained on day 0 of AZD1222 vaccination. The receptors shown here come from an adult in good health.

The chain links TRBV6-1 to TRBJ2-1; 15 nucleotides match TRBD2. Unmatched junction bases numbered 3, after V lost 4 bases and J lost 5 bases. In germline, CDR1 is MNHNS, CDR2 SASEGT. CDR3 length equals 16 residues. The CDR3 bases are TGTGCCAGCAGTGCCGGACTAGCGGGAGGGAACAATGAGCAGTTCTTC. Residues: CASSAGLAGGNNEQFF.

The CDR3 bases are TGTGCCAGCAGCCACCGACGCGGCGGGGTAAATTACAATGAGCAGTTCTTC. As protein: CASSHRRGGVNYNEQFF. The genes are TRBV11-2 and TRBJ2-1, with D perhaps matching TRBD2 (6 bases). V lost 5 bases to trimming and J lost 4 bases, with 21 bases between them. This CDR3 region has 17 residues. CDR1 is SGHAT, CDR2 FQNNGV, per germline.

V usage is TRBV14 and J usage is TRBJ1-3; TRBD1 is a possible D gene (6 bases). V was pared by 3 bases and J by 0 bases, with 15 bases between. Germline V gene sequence: CDR1 SGHDN, CDR2 FVKESK. The CDR3 sequence is 17 residues long. Here the CDR3 DNA reads TGTGCCAGCAGCCAGCTGGGGGGGCGAGGCTCTGGAAACACCATATATTTT. This gives the protein CASSQLGGRGSGNTIYF.

The CDR3 loop is CASKTGTSAVYGYTF. CDR3 nucleotides: TGTGCCAGCAAGACGGGGACCTCAGCCGTGTATGGCTACACCTTC. The chain has TRBV2 and TRBJ1-2, with D possibly TRBD1 on 5 matching bases. Germline CDR1 is SNHLY and CDR2 is FYNNEI. The germline V and J ends were trimmed by 7 bases and 5 bases, with 20 bases remaining between them. There are 15 residues in the CDR3.

This chain links TRBV5-1 with TRBJ1-1; D is unresolved. The CDR3 runs to 16 residues. CDR1 and CDR2 from the germline V gene are SGHRS and YFSETQ. V dropped 5 bases and J dropped 5 bases, with 22 bases sitting between them. The DNA of the CDR3 is TGCGCCAGCAGTTATTCGGAGGGCGGGAGTGGGACTGAAGCTTTCTTT. Its translation is CASSYSEGGSGTEAFF. The full variable domain, with the rest looked up from reference TRBV5-1 and TRBJ1-1, is KAGVTQTPRYLIKTRGQQVTLSCSPISGHRSVSWYQQTPGQGLQFLFEYFSETQRNKGNFPGRFSGRQFSNSRSEMNVSTLELGDSALYLCASSYSEGGSGTEAFFGQGTRLTVV.

The rearrangement uses TRBV28 and TRBJ2-7, with D possibly being TRBD1 (6 bases). V was clipped by 7 bases and J by 3 bases, with 19 bases between them. Germline assignment: CDR1 MDHEN and CDR2 SYDVKM. The CDR3 consists of 15 residues. The CDR3 loop is CASTYPGEGGYEQYF. CDR3 in DNA: TGTGCCAGCACCTATCCGGGTGAAGGGGGCTACGAGCAGTACTTC.

V is TRBV9 and J is TRBJ2-1, with D perhaps TRBD2 (5 bases). CDR1 is SGDLS, CDR2 YYNGEE, per germline. The V end lost 6 bases, the J end lost 12 bases, and 22 bases lay between the germline ends. The CDR3 is made up of 14 amino acids. The CDR3 loop reads CASTPIGLPVAQFF. For the CDR3, the DNA is TGTGCCAGCACCCCGATCGGACTCCCCGTTGCGCAGTTCTTC.

In the case of this clone: The sample contains more than one DNA sequence encoding this CDR3. This sequence joins TRBV19 and TRBJ1-5; 10 positions agree with TRBD1. With 9 bases clipped from V and 4 bases from J, the junction kept 3 bases outside the gene matches. From germline, CDR1 is LNHDA and CDR2 SQIVND (reference sequence). The CDR3 contains 13 residues. In nucleotides, the CDR3 is TGTGCCAGCAAGGACAGGGGGAATCAGCCCCAGCATTTT. The encoded protein is CASKDRGNQPQHF.

The CDR3 sequence: CASSPQGVGASGNTIYF. CDR3 in DNA: TGTGCCAGCTCACCCCAAGGTGTGGGGGCCTCTGGAAACACCATATATTTT. V is TRBV18 and J is TRBJ1-3, with D maybe TRBD1 (6 bases). The CDR3 runs 17 residues. Germline V gene data show CDR1 as KGHSH and CDR2 as LQKENI. Trimming shortened V by 3 bases and J by 0 bases, and 15 bases separated the two germline ends.

The chain joins TRBV6-5 to TRBJ1-3, with D uncertain. CDR1 is MNHEY, CDR2 SVGAGI, per germline. This CDR3 is 14 amino acids long. Trimming cost V 6 bases and J 0 bases, with 9 bases left between them. CDR3 coding DNA: TGTGCCAGCAGACGGGAGGGCTCTGGAAACACCATATATTTT. It is translated as CASRREGSGNTIYF.

V and J are TRBV28 and TRBJ2-7; 9 bases are a match to TRBD2. The CDR3 loop spans 15 amino acids. V trimming: 5 bases; J trimming: 5 bases; junction bases outside the gene matches: 10. CDR1 and CDR2 from the germline V gene are MDHEN and SYDVKM. The CDR3 loop is CASSKVAGDLHEQYF. The CDR3 DNA reads TGTGCCAGCAGTAAGGTAGCGGGGGACCTTCACGAGCAGTACTTC.

V gene TRBV3-1 (or the pseudogene TRBV3-2) combines with J gene TRBJ2-7; the D is unclear. V lost 3 bases and J 5 bases, leaving 8 bases between the germline ends. Germline CDR1 and CDR2: LGHDT and YNNKEL (reference sequence). CDR3 length equals 12 residues. Written as DNA, the CDR3 is TGTGCCAGCAGCCAGCCCCTGGACGAGCAGTACTTC. Amino acids: CASSQPLDEQYF.

This chain links TRBV11-2 with TRBJ2-7; D uncertain. There are 14 residues in the CDR3. Germline V gene sequence: CDR1 SGHAT, CDR2 FQNNGV. V shed 2 bases and J shed 5 bases, with 13 bases lying between them. The DNA of the CDR3 is TGTGCCAGCAGCTTAAGCTTTGTAAGCGACGAGCAGTACTTC. It translates to CASSLSFVSDEQYF. The full variable domain, completed using reference TRBV11-2 and TRBJ2-7, is EAGVAQSPRYKIIEKRQSVAFWCNPISGHATLYWYQQILGQGPKLLIQFQNNGVVDDSQLPKDRFSAERLKGVDSTLKIQPAKLEDSAVYLCASSLSFVSDEQYFGPGTRLTVT.

This clone has more than one count but fewer than ten. The chain couples TRBV2 to TRBJ2-7, with 8 bases lining up with TRBD2. CDR3 length: 16 amino acids. From germline, CDR1 is SNHLY and CDR2 FYNNEI. V was clipped by 6 bases and J by 0 bases; unmatched bases: 10. The CDR3: CASRGGRSGSSYEQYF. CDR3 bases: TGTGCCAGCAGGGGGGGCCGGAGCGGGAGCTCCTACGAGCAGTACTTC.

The V call is TRBV15, the J call TRBJ1-5; no reliable D call. V gave up 0 bases and J gave up 3 bases, with 9 bases separating them. Germline assignment: CDR1 LNHNV and CDR2 YYDKDF (reference sequence). The CDR3 consists of 15 residues. The chain's CDR3 is CATSRDPVDNQPQHF. CDR3 nucleotides: TGTGCCACCAGCAGAGATCCGGTAGACAATCAGCCCCAGCATTTT.